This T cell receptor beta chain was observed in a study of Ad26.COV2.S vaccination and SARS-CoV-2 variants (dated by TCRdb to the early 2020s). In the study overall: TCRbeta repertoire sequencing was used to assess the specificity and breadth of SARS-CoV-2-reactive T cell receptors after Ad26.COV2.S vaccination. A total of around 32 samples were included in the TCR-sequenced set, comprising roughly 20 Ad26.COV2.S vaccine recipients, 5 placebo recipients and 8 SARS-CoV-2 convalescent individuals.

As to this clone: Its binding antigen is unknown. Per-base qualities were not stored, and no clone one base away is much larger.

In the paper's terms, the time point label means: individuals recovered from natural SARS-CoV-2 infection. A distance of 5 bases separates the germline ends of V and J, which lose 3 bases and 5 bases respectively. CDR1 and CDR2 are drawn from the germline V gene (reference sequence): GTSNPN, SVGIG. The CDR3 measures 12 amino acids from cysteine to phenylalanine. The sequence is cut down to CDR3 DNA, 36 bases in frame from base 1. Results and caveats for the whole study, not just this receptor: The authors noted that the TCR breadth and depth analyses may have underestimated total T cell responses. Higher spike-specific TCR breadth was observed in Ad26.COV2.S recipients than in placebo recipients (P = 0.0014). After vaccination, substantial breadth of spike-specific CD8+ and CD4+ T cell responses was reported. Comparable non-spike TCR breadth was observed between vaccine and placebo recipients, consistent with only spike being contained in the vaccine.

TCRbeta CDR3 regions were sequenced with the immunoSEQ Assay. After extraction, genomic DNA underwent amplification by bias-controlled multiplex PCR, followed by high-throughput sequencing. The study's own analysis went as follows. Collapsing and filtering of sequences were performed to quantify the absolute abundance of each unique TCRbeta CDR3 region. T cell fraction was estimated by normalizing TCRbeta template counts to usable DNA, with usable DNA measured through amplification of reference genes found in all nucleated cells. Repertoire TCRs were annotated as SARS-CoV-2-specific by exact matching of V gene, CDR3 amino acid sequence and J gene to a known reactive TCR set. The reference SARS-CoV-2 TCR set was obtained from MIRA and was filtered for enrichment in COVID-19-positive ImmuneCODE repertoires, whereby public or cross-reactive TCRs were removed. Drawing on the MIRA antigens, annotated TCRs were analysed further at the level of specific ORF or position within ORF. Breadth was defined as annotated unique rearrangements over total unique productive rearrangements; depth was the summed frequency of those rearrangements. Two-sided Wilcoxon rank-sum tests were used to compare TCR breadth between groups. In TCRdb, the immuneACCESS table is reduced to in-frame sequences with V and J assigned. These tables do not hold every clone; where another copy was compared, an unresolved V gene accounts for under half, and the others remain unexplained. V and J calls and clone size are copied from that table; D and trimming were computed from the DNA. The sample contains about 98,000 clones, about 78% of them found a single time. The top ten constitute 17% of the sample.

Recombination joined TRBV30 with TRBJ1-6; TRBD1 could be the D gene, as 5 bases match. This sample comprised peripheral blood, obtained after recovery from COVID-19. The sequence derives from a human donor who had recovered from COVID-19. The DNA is TGTGCCTGGAGCAGGGATAATTCACCCCTCCACTTT. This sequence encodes CAWSRDNSPLHF. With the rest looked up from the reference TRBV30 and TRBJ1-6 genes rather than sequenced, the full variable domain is SQTIHQWPATLVQPVGSPLSLECTVEGTSNPNLYWYRQAAGRGLQLLFYSVGIGQISSEVPQNLSASRPQDRQFILSSKKLLLSDSGFYLCAWSRDNSPLHFGNGTRLTVT.